These 6 T cell receptor beta chains came from one sample sequenced in a study of Ad26.COV2.S vaccination and SARS-CoV-2 variants. The data were produced by immunoSEQ multiplex PCR, yet TCRdb's version contains in-frame clones alone and is incomplete. This sample has around 340,000 clones; less than 90% occur once, and the top ten carry around 6.6%. The treatment was: approximately 18 received Ad26.COV2.S at low or high dose, single or two shots; 5 received placebo; per-sample allocation not given. Sample collection was performed on day 63 after the first vaccine or placebo injection. Source: peripheral blood, taken in a trial of Ad26.COV2.S vaccine versus placebo. The receptors were sampled from a person aged 18 to 59 who received the Ad26.COV2.S COVID-19 vaccine or a placebo.

The chain uses TRBV19 and TRBJ1-6, with 10 nucleotides matching TRBD1. This CDR3 spans 14 amino acids. Trimming cost V 4 bases and J 7 bases; bases outside gene matches: 1. Germline assignment: CDR1 LNHDA and CDR2 SQIVND (reference sequence). This CDR3 reads CASSTTGGNSPLHF. The CDR3 DNA reads TGTGCCAGTAGTACGACAGGGGGCAATTCACCCCTCCACTTT.

This sequence joins TRBV7-3 and TRBJ2-3; D may be TRBD2 (5 bases). V gave up 5 bases and J gave up 0 bases, with 18 bases separating them. This CDR3 is built from 17 residues. Germline CDR1 is SGHTA and CDR2 is FQGTGA. CDR3 loop: CASSPLMSGLSTDTQYF. CDR3 nucleotides: TGTGCCAGCAGCCCCCTAATGAGCGGCCTGAGCACAGATACGCAGTATTTT.

The chain employs TRBV4-1 and TRBJ2-3; D is undetermined. Trimming shortened V by 1 base and J by 0 bases, and 8 bases separated the two germline ends. The CDR3 sequence is 15 residues long. The germline gives CDR1 MGHRA, CDR2 YSYEKL. The CDR3 nucleotides read TGCGCCAGCAGCCAAGCGCTCCGTAGCACAGATACGCAGTATTTT. Protein: CASSQALRSTDTQYF.

In nucleotides, the CDR3 is TGCGCCAGCAGTTGGGAGGGGATCGGCACTGAAGCTTTCTTT. Translating gives CASSWEGIGTEAFF. The V gene is TRBV5-1, the J gene TRBJ1-1; weak D call: TRBD1 (5 bases). Looked up from germline, CDR1 is SGHRS and CDR2 is YFSETQ. Trimming shortened V by 5 bases and J by 4 bases, and 15 bases separated the two germline ends. The CDR3 has 14 amino acids.

A few counts support this clone. The rearrangement uses TRBV19 and TRBJ1-1; 8 bases fit TRBD1. The germline V gene has CDR1 LNHDA and CDR2 SQIVND (reference sequence). The CDR3 is 15 amino acids. V lost 3 bases to trimming and J lost 5 bases; unmatched junction nucleotides: 8. The CDR3 here is CASSINQGAGTEAFF. The CDR3, as DNA: TGTGCCAGTAGTATCAACCAGGGGGCAGGGACTGAAGCTTTCTTT.

V gene TRBV4-3 combines with J gene TRBJ2-7; the D gene is possibly TRBD1 (7 bases). Germline V CDR1 and CDR2: LGHNA, YSLEER. The V gene lost 0 bases and the J gene lost 5 bases, with 14 bases spanning the gap. The CDR3 consists of 15 residues. The CDR3 is CASSQDWRGPDEQYF. CDR3 sequence (DNA): TGCGCCAGCAGCCAAGATTGGAGGGGGCCCGACGAGCAGTACTTC.